Shown below are 22 T cell receptor beta chains from a single sample sequenced in a study of blood T cell repertoires in COVID-19. TCRdb keeps only in-frame clones here, not all; method: immunoSEQ multiplex PCR. The sample shows about 98,000 clones, roughly 90% of them seen only once. Sequenced material: peripheral blood. Receptors were obtained from a woman aged 50 to 60 with COVID-19, enrolled during active disease.

This chain links TRBV24-1 with TRBJ2-5, with 8 bases aligning to TRBD2. The CDR3 has 15 residues. Trimming at V came to 6 bases and at J to 1 base, leaving 6 bases not matched to a gene. Germline CDR1 KGHDR, CDR2 SFDVKD. CDR3 sequence: CATSPGGTSQETQYF. In DNA, the CDR3 is TGTGCCACCAGTCCGGGAGGGACTAGCCAAGAGACCCAGTACTTC.

V gene TRBV27 combines with J gene TRBJ1-5, with TRBD1 identical over 7 bases. CDR1 is MNHEY, CDR2 SMNVEV, per germline (reference sequence). V shed 6 bases, J shed 4 bases, and the junction held 6 bases outside the gene matches. This CDR3 is built from 14 residues. The CDR3, as DNA: TGTGCCAGCAGCCATGGACAGGTAAATCAGCCCCAGCATTTT. Protein product: CASSHGQVNQPQHF.

The V call is TRBV9, the J call TRBJ2-1; 16 bases agree with TRBD2. J was trimmed by 3 bases and V by 3 bases; bases with no gene match: 6. CDR1 and CDR2 from the germline V gene are SGDLS and YYNGEE. The CDR3 contains 18 residues. The CDR3 loop reads CASSAGTSGGAIYNEQFF. CDR3 DNA sequence: TGTGCCAGCAGCGCCGGGACTAGCGGGGGGGCCATCTACAATGAGCAGTTCTTC. Looking up the rest from reference TRBV9 and TRBJ2-1 gives the full variable domain: DSGVTQTPKHLITATGQRVTLRCSPRSGDLSVYWYQQSLDQGLQFLIQYYNGEERAKGNILERFSAQQFPDLHSELNLSSLELGDSALYFCASSAGTSGGAIYNEQFFGPGTRLTVL.

J is TRBJ1-5 and V is TRBV24-1; no definite D call. V lost 6 bases and J 0 bases, leaving 5 bases between the germline ends. This CDR3 contains 13 residues. Germline V gene data show CDR1 as KGHDR and CDR2 as SFDVKD. CDR3 amino acids: CATSHGSNQPQHF. In nucleotides, the CDR3 is TGTGCCACCAGTCACGGTAGCAATCAGCCCCAGCATTTT.

The chain combines TRBV27 with TRBJ1-4, with 9 positions matching TRBD1. Germline lookup yields CDR1 MNHEY and CDR2 SMNVEV (reference sequence). This CDR3 contains 15 residues. Losses at the gene ends were 6 bases for V and 8 bases for J; bases not matched to a gene: 10. In nucleotides, the CDR3 is TGTGCCAGCAGCCCTTTGGGACAGGGAGGAGAAAAACTGTTTTTT. Amino acid sequence: CASSPLGQGGEKLFF.

The V and J genes are TRBV24-1 and TRBJ2-1; perhaps TRBD1 as D (6 bases). The V end lost 0 bases, the J end lost 8 bases, and 19 bases lay between the germline ends. Germline CDR1 reads KGHDR; CDR2 reads SFDVKD. The CDR3 runs to 17 residues. The CDR3 bases are TGTGCCACCAGTGATTTGGACCAACGGGGCAGGGGTCATGAGCAGTTCTTC. Its protein is CATSDLDQRGRGHEQFF.

V usage is TRBV9 and J usage is TRBJ1-2; D is uncertain. Trimming took off 1 base at V and 5 bases at J, with 3 bases between the two ends. This CDR3 spans 11 amino acids. Germline V gives CDR1 SGDLS, CDR2 YYNGEE. CDR3 sequence: CASSVSYGYTF. The CDR3 region has the DNA TGTGCCAGCAGCGTATCATATGGCTACACCTTC.

The chain has TRBV19 and TRBJ1-2; 7 bases line up with TRBD1. V gave up 3 bases and J gave up 2 bases; unmatched junction bases: 3. In germline, CDR1 is LNHDA, CDR2 SQIVND (reference sequence). This CDR3 has 14 residues. This CDR3 is CASSIDRANYGYTF. The CDR3 DNA sequence: TGTGCCAGTAGTATCGACAGGGCAAACTATGGCTACACCTTC.

The rearrangement joins TRBV27 to TRBJ1-6, with D possibly TRBD1 on 5 matching bases. The CDR3 consists of 14 residues. The germline gives CDR1 MNHEY, CDR2 SMNVEV (reference sequence). V gave up 2 bases and J gave up 5 bases, with 7 bases separating them. The CDR3 region is CASSLVGDNSPLHF. In nucleotides, the CDR3 is TGTGCCAGCAGTTTAGTAGGGGATAATTCACCCCTCCACTTT.

This clone was seen more than once but under ten times. The rearrangement uses TRBV5-1 and TRBJ2-1, with D unresolved. The V gene lost 0 bases and the J gene lost 7 bases, with 8 bases spanning the gap. CDR1 is SGHRS, CDR2 YFSETQ, per germline. The CDR3 totals 13 residues. CDR3: CASSLAVENEQFF. The CDR3 nucleotides read TGCGCCAGCAGCTTGGCTGTTGAGAATGAGCAGTTCTTC.

The V gene is TRBV6-5, the J gene TRBJ1-3; maybe TRBD1 (6 bases). The V end lost 10 bases, the J end lost 0 bases, and 13 bases lay between the germline ends. The germline CDR1 and CDR2 sequences are MNHEY and SVGAGI. CDR3 length: 14 residues. CDR3 residues: CAISRGSSGNTIYF. In DNA form, the CDR3 reads TGTGCCATTTCGAGGGGGTCCTCTGGAAACACCATATATTTT.

The genes are TRBV6-5 and TRBJ1-5; TRBD1 might be the D (6 bases). CDR3 length: 13 amino acids. Trimming stripped 6 bases from V and 5 bases from J, with 11 bases between. CDR1 is MNHEY, CDR2 SVGAGI, per germline. CDR3 amino acids: CASSSDRYQPQHF. The CDR3 DNA sequence: TGTGCCAGCAGCTCGGACAGATATCAGCCCCAGCATTTT.

The rearrangement uses TRBV5-1 and TRBJ2-2, with D possibly TRBD1 on 6 matching bases. Per germline, CDR1 SGHRS and CDR2 YFSETQ. Trimming took off 0 bases at V and 5 bases at J, with 8 bases between the two ends. This CDR3 is built from 14 residues. Here the CDR3 reads CASSLGTETGELFF. Here the CDR3 DNA reads TGCGCCAGCAGCTTGGGGACAGAAACCGGGGAGCTGTTTTTT.

The chain has TRBV7-8 and TRBJ1-4, with D possibly TRBD1 on 6 matching bases. This CDR3 comprises 16 residues. Germline CDR1 SGHVS, CDR2 FQNEAQ. V lost 2 bases and J lost 7, with 17 bases in between. The CDR3 DNA follows: TGTGCCAGCAGCTTAATAACTAACAGGGCCGGTGAAAAACTGTTTTTT. It encodes CASSLITNRAGEKLFF.

The V gene is TRBV19, the J gene TRBJ1-1; 7 bases are shared with TRBD1. The CDR3 covers 15 residues. The germline gives CDR1 LNHDA, CDR2 SQIVND (reference sequence). The J segment lost 5 bases and the V segment lost 5 bases, leaving 11 bases of the junction unmatched. CDR3 protein: CASSPDRAGKTEAFF. CDR3 in DNA: TGTGCCAGTAGTCCTGACAGGGCCGGAAAAACTGAAGCTTTCTTT.

The chain joins TRBV2 to TRBJ1-5; D gene unclear. The V gene's germline CDR1 is SNHLY and CDR2 FYNNEI. The CDR3 sequence is 15 residues long. Trimming took 5 bases from V and 2 from J, leaving 13 bases between them. The CDR3: CASSREVNGNQPQHF. In DNA, the CDR3 is TGTGCCAGCAGTAGAGAAGTCAATGGCAATCAGCCCCAGCATTTT.

On this clone itself: The same CDR3 arises from other DNA sequences in this sample as well. The chain has TRBV5-1 and TRBJ2-5, with a tentative D call TRBD1 (6 bases). V was pared by 2 bases and J by 1 base, with 9 bases between. Germline V gene sequence: CDR1 SGHRS, CDR2 YFSETQ. The CDR3 totals 14 residues. CDR3 in DNA: TGCGCCAGCAGCTTACAGGGCGTCCAAGAGACCCAGTACTTC. This sequence encodes CASSLQGVQETQYF.

The rearrangement joins TRBV19 to TRBJ2-2; TRBD2 is a possible D gene (6 bases). Germline CDR1 reads LNHDA; CDR2 reads SQIVND (reference sequence). This CDR3 is built from 16 residues. The ends were cut back, 2 bases at V and 3 bases at J, with 13 bases in the middle. The CDR3 nucleotides read TGTGCCAGTAGTATAAGGGGTGGGACTCACACCGGGGAGCTGTTTTTT. This encodes CASSIRGGTHTGELFF.

The chain has TRBV5-1 and TRBJ1-4; 9 positions match TRBD1. Trimming took 5 bases from V and 5 from J; bases not matched to a gene: 4. Germline-derived CDR1 and CDR2 are SGHRS and YFSETQ. The CDR3 runs to 14 residues. CDR3 bases: TGCGCCAGCAGTCTAGGACAGGGGAATGAAAAACTGTTTTTT. Its protein product is CASSLGQGNEKLFF.

The CDR3 DNA reads as TGCGCCAGCAGTGTCTGTGACAGGGGCTCCTACAATGAGCAGTTCTTC. Its protein is CASSVCDRGSYNEQFF. This rearrangement joins TRBV10-1 to TRBJ2-1, with 8 bases matching TRBD1. Germline V gene sequence: CDR1 WNHNN, CDR2 SYGVQD (reference sequence). V shed 4 bases and J 0 bases; nucleotides not matched to a gene: 5. The CDR3 covers 16 residues.

The chain couples TRBV7-6 to TRBJ1-5; tentative D call: TRBD1 (5 bases). Trimming took off 3 bases at V and 3 bases at J, with 12 bases between the two ends. The CDR3 has 15 amino acids. The germline gives CDR1 SGHVS, CDR2 FNYEAQ. CDR3: CASSFSPGNNQPQHF. CDR3 in DNA: TGTGCCAGCAGCTTTTCCCCAGGGAACAATCAGCCCCAGCATTTT.

V gene TRBV6-6 combines with J gene TRBJ1-2, with a possible D match to TRBD1 (5 bases). This CDR3 contains 13 residues. Trimming took 7 bases from V and 6 from J, leaving 15 bases between them. Germline CDR1 MNHNY, CDR2 SVGAGI (reference sequence). The CDR3 protein is CASTSAGRHGYTF. CDR3 in DNA: TGTGCCAGCACCTCAGCAGGGAGGCATGGCTACACCTTC.